This T cell receptor (beta chain) is from a study of response to subunit inactivated influenza vaccine. TCRdb re-called the RT-PCR reads with MiXCR, one entry per CDR3 protein. The sample carries roughly 650,000 distinct CDR3 sequences, 15% to 17% recorded once. The CDR3 has 15 amino acids. V shed 0 bases and J shed 6 bases, with 14 bases lying between them. Remarks on this clonotype: Its antigen is currently unknown.

Study-level results: After each seasonal influenza vaccination, few new T cells are recruited, the authors suggested.

Sequencing used PBMCs from blood, obtained roughly 12 days after vaccination. The receptor comes from a middle-aged man who received an inactivated influenza vaccine. The chain joins TRBV12-3 or TRBV12-4 to TRBJ1-2; no definite D call. CDR3 DNA: TGTGCCAGCAGTTTAGCGCTCGGGATAGTGAATGGCTACACCTTC. Residues: CASSLALGIVNGYTF.